The following is a T cell receptor beta chain sequence with its context. These data are taken from a study of blood T cell repertoires in COVID-19. Study-level information: Material from acute and convalescent COVID-19 was sourced from the United States, Italy and Spain. In each case, the material was cDNA or gDNA derived from T cells, B-cell-depleted T cells, or PBMCs.

The CDR3 runs 14 residues. Germline trimming cut 3 bases from V and 7 bases from J; bases unmatched to any gene: 8. The germline CDR1 and CDR2 sequences are MDHEN and SYDVKM. Study processing details: Using reference gene primer amplification, nucleated cell counts were estimated. Assay used: immunoSEQ multiplex PCR; TCRdb lists only in-frame clones, some missing. The V and J calls and clone size are taken from that table; D and trimming were inferred from the DNA. The repertoire has roughly 30,000 clones, 89% of them found once; the top ten carry 3.5% to 4.5%. The sample comprised peripheral blood. The receptor's source is a human donor in a cohort sampled during active COVID-19. The V gene is TRBV28, the J gene TRBJ2-7, with 8 positions matching TRBD1. CDR3 region: CASSFRQGAREQYF. CDR3 coding DNA: TGTGCCAGCAGTTTTAGGCAGGGGGCTAGAGAGCAGTACTTC.